This is a list of T cell receptor beta chains from one sample in a study of shared clonotypes between healthy human individuals. Sequenced by immunoSEQ multiplex PCR; TCRdb stores in-frame clones only, minus some. The sample carries around 1 million clones, roughly 72% recorded once. Sequenced material: memory CD4+ T cells sorted from blood. These receptors were collected from a young man in good health. Both conserved end residues are part of each CDR3. A D gene is named only where the DNA matches it firmly. Clone size is not always given. Where it is, it says once, few, many or a class for expanded clones.

J gene	clone size	V gene	D gene	CDR3 protein	CDR3 DNA
TRBJ2-1	-	TRBV10-3	-	CAIRPGEPNEQFF	TGTGCCATCAGACCAGGGGAGCCCAATGAGCAGTTCTTC
TRBJ1-6	-	TRBV30	-	CAWSVRGDNSPLHF	TGTGCCTGGAGTGTACGGGGGGATAATTCACCCCTCCACTTT
TRBJ2-7	-	TRBV7-2	TRBD1	CASLMSGQGVGEQYF	TGTGCCAGCCTGATGAGTGGACAGGGGGTAGGCGAGCAGTACTTC
TRBJ1-6	-	TRBV4-2	-	CASSPSGRSDNSPLHF	TGTGCCAGCAGCCCCAGCGGTAGGTCCGATAATTCACCCCTCCACTTT
TRBJ2-7	once	TRBV6-6	TRBD1	CASSLGQVPYEQYF	TGTGCCAGCAGTTTGGGACAGGTCCCCTACGAGCAGTACTTC
TRBJ1-4	-	TRBV6-1	-	CASKGGGLGEKLFF	TGTGCCAGCAAAGGGGGGGGACTAGGTGAAAAACTGTTTTTT
TRBJ2-7	-	TRBV5-1	TRBD2	CASSLAVGTSGTYEQYF	TGCGCCAGCAGCTTGGCCGTGGGGACTAGCGGGACCTACGAGCAGTACTTC
TRBJ1-5	-	TRBV2	-	CASNPAFWDQPQHF	TGTGCCAGCAACCCGGCCTTTTGGGATCAGCCCCAGCATTTT
TRBJ2-7	few	TRBV6-1	TRBD1	CASSEARDRGRHEQYF	TGTGCCAGCAGTGAAGCAAGGGACAGGGGTCGGCACGAGCAGTACTTC
TRBJ2-3	-	TRBV29-1	-	CSAEDFGVRDTQYF	TGCAGCGCTGAAGATTTTGGGGTGCGAGATACGCAGTATTTT